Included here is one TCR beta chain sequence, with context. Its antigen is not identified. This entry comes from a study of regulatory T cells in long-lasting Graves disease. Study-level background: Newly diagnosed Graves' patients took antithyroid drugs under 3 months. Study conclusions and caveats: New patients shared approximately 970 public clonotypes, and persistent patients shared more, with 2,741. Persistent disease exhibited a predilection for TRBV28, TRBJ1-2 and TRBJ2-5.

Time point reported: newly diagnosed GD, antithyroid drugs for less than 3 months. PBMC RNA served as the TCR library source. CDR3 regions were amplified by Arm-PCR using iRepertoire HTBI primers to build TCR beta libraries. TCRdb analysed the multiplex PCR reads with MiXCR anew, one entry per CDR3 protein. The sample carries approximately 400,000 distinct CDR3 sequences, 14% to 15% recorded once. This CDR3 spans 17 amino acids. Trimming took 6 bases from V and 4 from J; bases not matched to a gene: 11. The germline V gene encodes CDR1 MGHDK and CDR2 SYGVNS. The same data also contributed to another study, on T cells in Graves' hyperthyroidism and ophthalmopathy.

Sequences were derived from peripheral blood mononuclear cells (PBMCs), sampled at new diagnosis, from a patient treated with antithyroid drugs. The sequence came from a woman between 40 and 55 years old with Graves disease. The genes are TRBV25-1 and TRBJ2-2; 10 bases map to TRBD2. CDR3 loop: CASSPSGTSEFTGELFF. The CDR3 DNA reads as TGTGCCAGCAGCCCCTCCGGGACTAGCGAATTCACCGGGGAGCTGTTTTTT.